These 2 T cell receptor beta chains came from one sample sequenced in a study of blood T cell repertoires in COVID-19 (dated by TCRdb to the early 2020s). The library was prepared using the immunoSEQ multiplex PCR assay. TCRdb provides this immuneACCESS table in a form limited to in-frame rearrangements. Some clones are lacking; in checked studies, under half of them reflect an unresolved V gene, and why the rest are absent is not known. The sample table contains fewer than 85,000 clones; only one count was recorded for around 80% of them. The leading ten clones occupy over 15% of the sample. The sample consisted of peripheral blood. These receptors all stem from an older woman with acute or convalescent COVID-19.

This clone was found a few times. This chain joins TRBV7-9 and TRBJ2-7, with TRBD1 identical over 7 bases. Per germline, CDR1 SEHNR and CDR2 FQNEAQ (reference sequence). Losses at the gene ends were 5 bases for V and 2 bases for J; bases not matched to a gene: 3. This CDR3 spans 13 amino acids. The CDR3 is CASSETGTYEQYF. The CDR3 DNA reads TGTGCCAGCAGCGAGACAGGGACCTACGAGCAGTACTTC. Using reference TRBV7-9 and TRBJ2-7 for the parts outside the CDR3, the full variable domain is DTGVSQNPRHKITKRGQNVTFRCDPISEHNRLYWYRQTLGQGPEFLTYFQNEAQLEKSRLLSDRFSAERPKGSFSTLEIQRTEQGDSAMYLCASSETGTYEQYFGPGTRLTVT.

The V call is TRBV5-1, the J call TRBJ1-5; D is ambiguous. The germline V and J ends were trimmed by 4 bases and 4 bases, with 15 bases remaining between them. In germline, CDR1 is SGHRS, CDR2 YFSETQ. There are 15 residues in the CDR3. The CDR3 loop is CASSPGGGVNQPQHF. The CDR3 region has the DNA TGCGCCAGCAGCCCCGGAGGTGGGGTGAATCAGCCCCAGCATTTT.